Listed below are T cell receptor beta chains from one sample, sequenced in a study of blood T cell repertoires in COVID-19. Using immunoSEQ multiplex PCR, the repertoire was profiled, and TCRdb retains in-frame clones only, with some absent. The top ten clones hold 6.5% to 10% of a sample with roughly 180,000 clones, 75% to 90% of them seen once. Sequences were obtained from peripheral blood. These receptors were taken from a woman aged 55-69 years with acute or convalescent COVID-19. Both conserved end residues are part of each CDR3. A D gene is named only where the DNA matches it firmly. Where a row states a size, it is once, few, many or the class of an expanded clone; other rows omit it.

d_gene	v_gene	abundance	j_gene	CDR3aa	CDR3nt
TRBD1	TRBV6-6	.	TRBJ1-5	CASSTTDRGGNQPQHF	TGTGCCAGCAGTACGACGGACAGGGGTGGCAATCAGCCCCAGCATTTT
.	TRBV4-1	.	TRBJ1-1	CASSPILVLATHLMNTEAFF	TGCGCCAGCAGCCCAATCCTTGTTCTGGCAACACATCTTATGAACACTGAAGCTTTCTTT
TRBD2	TRBV7-3	once	TRBJ2-1	CASSMTSSGSYNEQFF	TGTGCCAGCAGCATGACCTCTAGCGGCTCCTACAATGAGCAGTTCTTC
.	TRBV6-1	once	TRBJ2-2	CASSEAVNTGELFF	TGTGCCAGCAGTGAGGCGGTGAACACCGGGGAGCTGTTTTTT
TRBD1	TRBV5-4	.	TRBJ2-2	CASSGQGATGELFF	TGTGCCAGCAGCGGACAGGGGGCCACCGGGGAGCTGTTTTTT
.	TRBV5-8	.	TRBJ1-2	CASSLRQSNYGYTF	TGTGCCAGCAGCTTGAGACAGTCGAATTATGGCTACACCTTC
.	TRBV19	.	TRBJ2-3	CASTGADTQYF	TGTGCCAGTACAGGCGCAGATACGCAGTATTTT
TRBD2	TRBV5-1	once	TRBJ2-3	CASSSGGTADTQYF	TGCGCCAGCAGCTCGGGGGGAACGGCAGATACGCAGTATTTT
.	TRBV5-1	.	TRBJ1-1	CASSRDGGVMNTEAFF	TGCGCCAGCAGCAGGGACGGGGGTGTTATGAACACTGAAGCTTTCTTT
.	TRBV29-1	.	TRBJ1-1	CSVDTLAGEAFF	TGCAGCGTTGACACCCTGGCTGGTGAAGCTTTCTTT
.	TRBV6-1	.	TRBJ1-1	CASSEVDTEAFF	TGTGCCAGCAGTGAAGTAGACACTGAAGCTTTCTTT
.	TRBV19	.	TRBJ2-5	CASSIGGQRDIQYF	TGTGCCAGTAGTATAGGGGGACAAAGGGATATCCAGTACTTC
TRBD2	TRBV6-2/TRBV6-3	.	TRBJ2-3	CASSYRLAGGGTDTQYF	TGTGCCAGCAGTTACAGACTAGCGGGGGGTGGCACAGATACGCAGTATTTT
TRBD2	TRBV18	.	TRBJ2-7	CASSPPSREGAEQYF	TGTGCCAGCTCACCCCCTTCGCGGGAGGGTGCCGAGCAGTACTTC